The 2 T cell receptor beta chains below all came from one sample that was sequenced in a study of human T cells and chemical hapten exposure. Time point defined: patch test 3, about 24 weeks after DPC sensitization. Treatment denoted: therapeutic diphenylcyclopropenone sensitization with weekly scalp DPC. Each CDR3 protein gets one entry after TCRdb re-called the RACE reads with MiXCR. This sample has 150,000 to 200,000 distinct CDR3 sequences, with approximately 26% found just once. The sample here was whole blood, taken in connection with sensitization to the hapten diphenylcyclopropenone (DPC). These receptors were collected from a woman aged 40 to 49 with alopecia areata. Some clones in this sample may be carry-over from other donors' samples.

The chain couples TRBV4-3 to TRBJ1-2, with D maybe TRBD1 (6 bases). Per germline, CDR1 LGHNA and CDR2 YSLEER. V lost 1 base, J lost 4 bases, and 7 bases lay in between. The CDR3 is 13 residues long. In DNA, the CDR3 is TGCGCCAGCAGCCAAGTCAGGGGCTATGGCTACACCTTC. This translates into CASSQVRGYGYTF.

This clonotype was observed many times. V gene TRBV4-2 combines with J gene TRBJ1-6; D is perhaps TRBD1 (6 bases). V lost 3 bases, J lost 5 bases, and 8 bases lay in between. This CDR3 has 14 residues. Germline assignment: CDR1 LGHNA and CDR2 YNFKEQ. CDR3 nucleotides: TGTGCCAGCAGCCAGACAGGAGATAATTCACCCCTCCACTTT. This codes for CASSQTGDNSPLHF.